The clone carrying this TCR beta chain has more than one count but fewer than ten. Produced via immunoSEQ multiplex PCR; TCRdb's table is partial and in-frame only. This table holds approximately 220,000 clones, more than 85% found once. The source of the sample is a study of blood T cell repertoires in COVID-19. This CDR3 is built from 13 residues. The germline gives CDR1 LNHDA, CDR2 SQIVND (reference sequence). V was cut by 7 bases and J by 3 bases, with 12 bases left in between. What was sequenced was peripheral blood. This receptor was identified in a man aged 40-50 years with acute or convalescent COVID-19. The chain has TRBV19 and TRBJ1-2; no definite D call. The CDR3 spells CASTPNGHYGYTF. Here the CDR3 DNA reads TGTGCCAGTACCCCCAATGGCCACTATGGCTACACCTTC.